Listed below are T cell receptor beta chains from one sample, sequenced in a study of blood T cell repertoires in COVID-19. The protocol was immunoSEQ multiplex PCR, while the TCRdb copy is restricted to in-frame clones and leaves out a portion. The sample records tens of thousands of clones, 90% to 95% being singletons. The specimen sequenced was peripheral blood. The source is a man aged 50-59 years with acute or convalescent COVID-19. CDR3s include the opening cysteine and the closing phenylalanine or tryptophan. The D gene is left open where the match is weak. Size tells how often a clone was seen (once, few, many) or the class of an expanded clone, and some rows leave it out.

TRBD1	TRBJ1-2	NA	TRBV6-5	TGTGCCAGCCGGGACAGTACTAACTATGGCTACACCTTC	CASRDSTNYGYTF
NA	TRBJ1-2	NA	TRBV3-1/TRBV3-2	TGTGCCAGCAGCCAAGAAGGCCAGACAATTGGCTACACCTTC	CASSQEGQTIGYTF
TRBD1	TRBJ1-4	once	TRBV5-8	TGTGCCAGCAGCGTGGGACAGGGGCCCGGTTTGAGTGAAAAACTGTTTTTT	CASSVGQGPGLSEKLFF
NA	TRBJ1-5	once	TRBV7-8	TGTGCCAGCAGCTTAGGAAACAGGTTCGGTCAGCCCCAGCATTTT	CASSLGNRFGQPQHF
NA	TRBJ2-7	NA	TRBV6-5	TGTGCCAGCAGGGTCTACCAAGCGAGCGAGCAGTACTTC	CASRVYQASEQYF
TRBD2	TRBJ2-2	NA	TRBV15	TGTGCCACCAGCAGAGATTTACAGCGGGAGTCATTTTTT	CATSRDLQRESFF
TRBD2	TRBJ2-2	NA	TRBV19	TGTGCCAGTAGTGGAGCGGGACGGACGAACACCGGGGAGCTGTTTTTT	CASSGAGRTNTGELFF
TRBD2	TRBJ2-7	NA	TRBV20-1	TGCAGTGCTAGTACCCCGCGGGCTAGCGGGAGTCACGAGCAGTACTTC	CSASTPRASGSHEQYF
NA	TRBJ2-1	NA	TRBV11-2	TGTGCCAGCAGCTCTCCCGGAGGCGGTCACTACAATGAGCAGTTCTTC	CASSSPGGGHYNEQFF
TRBD1	TRBJ2-7	once	TRBV28	TGTGCCAGCAGCCCGGGACAGGGGGCCCACGAGCAGTACTTC	CASSPGQGAHEQYF
TRBD2	TRBJ2-7	NA	TRBV7-9	TGTGCCAGCAGCTGGGGGGGGACGGAGGTCTACGAGCAGTACTTC	CASSWGGTEVYEQYF
TRBD1	TRBJ1-3	NA	TRBV5-1	TGCGCCAGCAGCCTGGGACAGGGGGACGGAAACACCATATATTTT	CASSLGQGDGNTIYF
TRBD2	TRBJ2-7	once	TRBV7-7	TGTGCCAGCAGCCAAGGAACTAGCGGGGGGTACGAGCAGTACTTC	CASSQGTSGGYEQYF
NA	TRBJ2-7	NA	TRBV12-3/TRBV12-4	TGTGCCAGCAGTTTTCGGGGTCTCTACGAGCAGTACTTC	CASSFRGLYEQYF
TRBD1	TRBJ1-5	NA	TRBV6-5	TGTGCCAGCAGTTACGGACAGGGGTTTCAGCCCCAGCATTTT	CASSYGQGFQPQHF
TRBD1	TRBJ1-2	NA	TRBV19	TGTGCCAGTAGTATCGGGACAGGAAGCTATGGCTACACCTTC	CASSIGTGSYGYTF
NA	TRBJ1-1	NA	TRBV10-2	TGCGCCAGCAGTACGACAGTTATGAACACTGAAGCTTTCTTT	CASSTTVMNTEAFF
TRBD1	TRBJ1-4	NA	TRBV5-4	TGTGCCAGCAGCTCGTTGGGGAACAGGGGAGAGACTAATGAAAAACTGTTTTTT	CASSSLGNRGETNEKLFF
TRBD2	TRBJ2-1	NA	TRBV5-4	TGTGCCAGCAGCTTGGATGCTAGCGGGAGCCACAATGAGCAGTTCTTC	CASSLDASGSHNEQFF
NA	TRBJ1-2	few	TRBV11-2	TGTGCCAGCAGCGACCGGGGGGGCTATGGCTACACCTTC	CASSDRGGYGYTF
TRBD1	TRBJ1-1	NA	TRBV7-9	TGTGCCAGCAGCCCCTGGGGACAGGGGGCGGGGAACACTGAAGCTTTCTTT	CASSPWGQGAGNTEAFF
NA	TRBJ1-2	NA	TRBV25-1	TGTGCCACCGGGACAAACTATGGCTACACCTTC	CATGTNYGYTF
TRBD1	TRBJ1-1	NA	TRBV6-1	TGTGCCAGCAGTGAAACAGGGGGGGAACTGAACACTGAAGCTTTCTTT	CASSETGGELNTEAFF
TRBD1	TRBJ2-3	NA	TRBV4-1	TGCGCCAGCAGCCAAGCACAGACCGGGACAGGGCAGTATTTT	CASSQAQTGTGQYF
TRBD1	TRBJ1-6	NA	TRBV18	TGTGCCAGCTCACCAGGACAGGGAAATTCACCCCTCCACTTT	CASSPGQGNSPLHF
NA	TRBJ1-4	NA	TRBV28	TGTGCCAGCAGTTTAACTGCGCCTACTAATGAAAAACTGTTTTTT	CASSLTAPTNEKLFF
NA	TRBJ1-5	NA	TRBV4-1	TGCGCCAGCAGCCCAAGCGTCCCCCATAGCAATCAGCCCCAGCATTTT	CASSPSVPHSNQPQHF
TRBD2	TRBJ2-3	NA	TRBV3-1/TRBV3-2	TGTGCCAGCAGCCAAGGGGCTAGCGGGTGGGAGACAGATACGCAGTATTTT	CASSQGASGWETDTQYF
NA	TRBJ2-2	NA	TRBV10-2	TGCGCCACCTCGGGACTTACCGGGGAGCTGTTTTTT	CATSGLTGELFF
NA	TRBJ1-2	NA	TRBV20-1	TGCAGTGCTAGTATATCGGCAGGGAGGAATGGCTACACCTTC	CSASISAGRNGYTF
TRBD2	TRBJ2-5	NA	TRBV7-2	TGTGCCAGCAGCTCACAAATTGGACTAGCTGGGGAGACCCAGTACTTC	CASSSQIGLAGETQYF
TRBD2	TRBJ2-1	once	TRBV3-1/TRBV3-2	TGTGCCAGCAGCCAAGGACTAGCGGGTTCCTACAATGAGCAGTTCTTC	CASSQGLAGSYNEQFF
TRBD1	TRBJ2-2	NA	TRBV24-1	TGTGCCACCAGTGATTGGTTGACAGGGAACGCCGGGGAGCTGTTTTTT	CATSDWLTGNAGELFF
TRBD2	TRBJ2-2	NA	TRBV19	TGTGCCAGTAGTATAGGGGCGGGAGGCTCGAACACCGGGGAGCTGTTTTTT	CASSIGAGGSNTGELFF
TRBD2	TRBJ2-2	NA	TRBV19	TGTGCCAGTAGGAGACTAGCGGGAGACACCGGGGAGCTGTTTTTT	CASRRLAGDTGELFF
TRBD2	TRBJ2-5	NA	TRBV30	TGTGCTTTGGGGGGAGCGGGAGATGAGACCCAGTACTTC	CALGGAGDETQYF
NA	TRBJ1-3	NA	TRBV6-5	TGTGCCAGCAACTGGTCCTCTGGAAACACCATATATTTT	CASNWSSGNTIYF
TRBD2	TRBJ2-7	NA	TRBV6-5	TGTGCCAGCAGTATAGCGGGGGGTTACGAGCAGTACTTC	CASSIAGGYEQYF
TRBD2	TRBJ2-7	NA	TRBV4-2	TGTGCCAGCAGCCAAGGACTAGCGGGAGCCTACGAGCAGTACTTC	CASSQGLAGAYEQYF
TRBD2	TRBJ2-5	NA	TRBV7-6	TGTGCCAGCAGCTTGCTAGCGGGAGGGCCGCAGACCCAGTACTTC	CASSLLAGGPQTQYF
NA	TRBJ2-5	NA	TRBV9	TGTGCCAGCAGCGTTGGACACCGCCAAGAGACCCAGTACTTC	CASSVGHRQETQYF
NA	TRBJ1-1	NA	TRBV18	TGTGCCAGCTCTTCTGACAGAAACACTGAAGCTTTCTTT	CASSSDRNTEAFF
TRBD2	TRBJ2-1	NA	TRBV19	TGTGCCAGTAGTCGACTAGCGGGAGACCTGCAGTTCTTC	CASSRLAGDLQFF
TRBD1	TRBJ2-1	NA	TRBV5-1	TGCGCCAGCAGTACAGGGGTGAGTGGGAATGAGCAGTTCTTC	CASSTGVSGNEQFF
NA	TRBJ2-7	few	TRBV18	TGTGCCAGCTCACGCGGTGATTCCTACGAGCAGTACTTC	CASSRGDSYEQYF
TRBD1	TRBJ1-2	NA	TRBV14	TGTGCCAGCAGCCCCAGAGGGACAGGGACGGGAGGCTACACCTTC	CASSPRGTGTGGYTF
TRBD2	TRBJ2-5	NA	TRBV24-1	TGTGCCACCAGTGTCCCGGGGGGTCCTGGAGAGACCCAGTACTTC	CATSVPGGPGETQYF
NA	TRBJ1-4	few	TRBV6-5	TGTGCCAGCAGTTACGTAGGCAGGGATAATGAAAAACTGTTTTTT	CASSYVGRDNEKLFF